This T cell receptor (beta chain) is drawn from a study of cytomegalovirus exposure and HLA in healthy donors. About the research overall: Around 180 million T cells yielded about 120 million unique TCR beta sequences, as an earlier analysis found. Across some 400 genotyped donors, about 81% landed in the Caucasian-associated ancestry cluster. Findings and caveats of the study: The sole available immune exposure information was CMV serostatus.

The PCR employed 60 Vbeta primers together with 13 Jbeta primers. The assay was immunoSEQ multiplex PCR, and TCRdb's table has in-frame clones only and misses some. In all, the sample yields around 31,000 clones. Note on this clone: Its target is not known.

The CDR3 is 19 amino acids. Germline V gene lookup returns CDR1 SGDLS and CDR2 YYNGEE. Trimming took off 3 bases at V and 8 bases at J, with 27 bases between the two ends. J is TRBJ1-6 and V is TRBV9, with a weak D call TRBD1 (5 bases). Sequencing input: PBMCs. The receptor was derived from a man aged 25 to 40 in good health and CMV-seronegative. CDR3: CASSGDPGQGGLGYSPLHF. The CDR3 DNA reads TGTGCCAGCAGCGGAGACCCCGGGCAGGGCGGTTTAGGGTATTCACCCCTCCACTTT.